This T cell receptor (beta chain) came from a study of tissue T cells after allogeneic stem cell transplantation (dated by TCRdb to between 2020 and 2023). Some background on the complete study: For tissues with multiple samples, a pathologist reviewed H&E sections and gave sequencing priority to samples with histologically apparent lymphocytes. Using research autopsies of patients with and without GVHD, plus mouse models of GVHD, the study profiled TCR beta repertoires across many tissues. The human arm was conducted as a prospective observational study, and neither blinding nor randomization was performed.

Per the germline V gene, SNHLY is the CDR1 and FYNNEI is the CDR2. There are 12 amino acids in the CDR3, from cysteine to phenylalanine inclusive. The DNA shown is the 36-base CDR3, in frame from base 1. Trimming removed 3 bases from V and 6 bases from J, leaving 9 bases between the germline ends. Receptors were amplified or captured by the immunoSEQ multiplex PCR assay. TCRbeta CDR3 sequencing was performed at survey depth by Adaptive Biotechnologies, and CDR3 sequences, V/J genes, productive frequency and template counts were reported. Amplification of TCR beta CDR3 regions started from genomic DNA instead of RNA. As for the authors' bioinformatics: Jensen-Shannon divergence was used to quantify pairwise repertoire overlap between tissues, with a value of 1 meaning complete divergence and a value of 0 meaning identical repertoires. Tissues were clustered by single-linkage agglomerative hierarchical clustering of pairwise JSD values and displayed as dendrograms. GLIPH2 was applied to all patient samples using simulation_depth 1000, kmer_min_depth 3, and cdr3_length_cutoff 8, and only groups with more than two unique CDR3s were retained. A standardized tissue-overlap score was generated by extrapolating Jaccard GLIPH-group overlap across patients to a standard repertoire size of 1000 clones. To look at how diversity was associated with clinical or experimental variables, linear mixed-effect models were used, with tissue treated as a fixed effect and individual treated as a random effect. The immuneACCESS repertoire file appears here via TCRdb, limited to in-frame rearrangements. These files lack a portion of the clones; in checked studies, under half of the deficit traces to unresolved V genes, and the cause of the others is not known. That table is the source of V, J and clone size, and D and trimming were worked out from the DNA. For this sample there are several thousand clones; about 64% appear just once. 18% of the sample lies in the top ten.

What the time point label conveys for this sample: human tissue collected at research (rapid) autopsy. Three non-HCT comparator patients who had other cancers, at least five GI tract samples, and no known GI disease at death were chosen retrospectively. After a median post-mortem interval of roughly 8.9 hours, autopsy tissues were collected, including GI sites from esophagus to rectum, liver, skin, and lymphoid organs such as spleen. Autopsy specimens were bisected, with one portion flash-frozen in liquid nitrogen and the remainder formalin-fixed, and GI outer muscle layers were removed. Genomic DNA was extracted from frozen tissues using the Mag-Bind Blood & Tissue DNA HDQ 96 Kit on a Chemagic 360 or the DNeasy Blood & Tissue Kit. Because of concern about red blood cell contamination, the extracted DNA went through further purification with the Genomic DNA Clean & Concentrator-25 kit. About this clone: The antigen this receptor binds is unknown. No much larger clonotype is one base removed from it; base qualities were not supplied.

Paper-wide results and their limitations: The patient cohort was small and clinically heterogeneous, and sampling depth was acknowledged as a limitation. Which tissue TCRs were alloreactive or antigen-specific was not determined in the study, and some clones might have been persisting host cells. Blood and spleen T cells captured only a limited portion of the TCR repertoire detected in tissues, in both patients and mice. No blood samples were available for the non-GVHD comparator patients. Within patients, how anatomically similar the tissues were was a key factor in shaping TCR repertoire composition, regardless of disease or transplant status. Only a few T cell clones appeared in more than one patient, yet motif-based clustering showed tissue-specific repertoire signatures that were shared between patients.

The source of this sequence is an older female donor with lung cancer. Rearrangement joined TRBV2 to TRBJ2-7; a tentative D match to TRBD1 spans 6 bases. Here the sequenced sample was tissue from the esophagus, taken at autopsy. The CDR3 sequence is CASSDPGVEQYF. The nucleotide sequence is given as TGTGCCAGCAGTGACCCAGGGGTCGAGCAGTACTTC.